This section outlines one T cell receptor (beta chain) sequence together with its context. Its antigen remains unidentified. CDR1 and CDR2 (germline): MDHEN, SYDVKM. The ends were cut back, 5 bases at V and 7 bases at J, with 12 bases in the middle. This CDR3 is built from 14 residues. These data come from a study of T cell responses to AZD1222 COVID-19 vaccine. Study findings and constraints: Repertoire samples came only from after the peak T cell response.

Some clones are missing from TCRdb's copy, which holds only in-frame ones; the method was immunoSEQ multiplex PCR. The data show 150,000 or so clones, and the top ten clones hold 2% to 2.5%. The TCR originated in an adult in good health. The specimen sequenced was peripheral blood. The J gene is TRBJ1-6, the V gene TRBV28; tentative D call: TRBD1 (5 bases). CDR3 DNA: TGTGCCAGCAGTCAGGGCAGGGTAAATTCACCCCTCCACTTT. This codes for CASSQGRVNSPLHF.